These T cell receptor beta chains were read from a single sample in a study of OX40 agonist ivuxolimab in advanced cancers. The assay was immunoSEQ multiplex PCR, and TCRdb's table has in-frame clones only and misses some. Altogether around 60,000 clones are present, about 91% being singletons, with the ten largest covering around 1.7%. The input for sequencing was CD4+ or CD8+ T cells sorted from blood, taken in a trial of the OX40 agonist ivuxolimab. The receptors stem from an adult with an advanced solid tumor such as melanoma, head and neck, liver or kidney cancer. The CDR3 runs from the conserved cysteine through the conserved F or W. The D gene is left open where the match is weak. Part of the rows lack a size; the others show once, few, many or a class for expanded clones.

clone size,J gene,D gene,V gene,CDR3 protein,CDR3 DNA
.,TRBJ2-1,TRBD2,TRBV7-8,CASSLGGLAGTYNEQFF,TGTGCCAGCAGCTTAGGGGGACTAGCGGGGACGTACAATGAGCAGTTCTTC
.,TRBJ1-5,.,TRBV2,CASRDLNRGGSNQPQHF,TGTGCCAGCAGAGACCTAAACCGCGGGGGTAGCAATCAGCCCCAGCATTTT
.,TRBJ1-2,.,TRBV18,CASSPGTNNYGYTF,TGTGCCAGCTCACCGGGGACCAATAACTATGGCTACACCTTC
few,TRBJ2-3,TRBD1,TRBV19,CASSPGQPLTDTQYF,TGTGCCAGTAGTCCGGGACAGCCTCTCACAGATACGCAGTATTTT
.,TRBJ2-7,.,TRBV11-2,CASSNLIGQGDYEQYF,TGTGCCAGCAGCAACTTGATAGGGCAGGGTGACTACGAGCAGTACTTC
once,TRBJ1-5,.,TRBV10-3,CAIRRDGDSNQPQHF,TGTGCCATCAGACGGGACGGAGATAGCAATCAGCCCCAGCATTTT
.,TRBJ2-7,.,TRBV30,CAWSRDLAYEQYF,TGTGCCTGGAGTAGGGACTTAGCCTACGAGCAGTACTTC
.,TRBJ2-3,.,TRBV12-2,CASRPYQNTADTQYF,TGTGCAAGTCGCCCTTACCAGAACACAGCAGATACGCAGTATTTT
.,TRBJ2-1,.,TRBV5-8,CASSFQGSAYNEQFF,TGTGCCAGCAGCTTTCAGGGGAGCGCCTACAATGAGCAGTTCTTC
.,TRBJ1-6,TRBD1,TRBV10-3,CAISEGGHSPLHF,TGTGCCATCAGTGAAGGGGGCCATTCACCCCTCCACTTT
.,TRBJ1-5,.,TRBV4-2,CASSPDREGAGNQPQHF,TGTGCCAGCAGCCCTGATCGAGAGGGCGCGGGCAATCAGCCCCAGCATTTT
.,TRBJ1-3,.,TRBV6-5,CASSYDGAGNTIYF,TGTGCCAGCAGTTACGATGGTGCCGGAAACACCATATATTTT
.,TRBJ1-3,.,TRBV7-2,CASSFYGNTIYF,TGTGCCAGCAGCTTCTATGGAAACACCATATATTTT
.,TRBJ1-3,TRBD1,TRBV28,CASSIQGATGNTIYF,TGTGCCAGCAGTATACAGGGGGCAACTGGAAACACCATATATTTT
.,TRBJ2-6,.,TRBV19,CASRGWGANVLTF,TGTGCCAGTAGAGGATGGGGGGCCAACGTCCTGACTTTC
.,TRBJ2-7,TRBD1,TRBV18,CASSPRDRGFDEQYF,TGTGCCAGCTCACCCCGGGACAGGGGTTTCGACGAGCAGTACTTC
.,TRBJ2-5,TRBD2,TRBV9,CASSTRTSGLQETQYF,TGTGCCAGCAGCACTCGGACTAGCGGACTCCAAGAGACCCAGTACTTC
.,TRBJ2-2,.,TRBV28,CASSFSRQEMNTGELFF,TGTGCCAGCAGTTTTTCTCGACAGGAAATGAACACCGGGGAGCTGTTTTTT
.,TRBJ1-5,.,TRBV4-2,CASSQVGQGPNQPQHF,TGTGCCAGCAGCCAAGTTGGCCAGGGCCCCAATCAGCCCCAGCATTTT
.,TRBJ2-3,.,TRBV4-1,CASSQDPLRFQAGPTDTQYF,TGCGCCAGCAGCCAAGATCCCCTAAGATTCCAAGCGGGCCCCACAGATACGCAGTATTTT
.,TRBJ2-2,TRBD2,TRBV5-8,CASSLGLAGINTGELFF,TGTGCCAGCAGCTTAGGACTAGCGGGAATCAACACCGGGGAGCTGTTTTTT
.,TRBJ2-4,.,TRBV30,CAWTGGVGIQYF,TGTGCCTGGACCGGAGGTGTGGGCATTCAGTACTTC
.,TRBJ2-3,.,TRBV28,CASSLLESDTQYF,TGTGCCAGCAGTTTACTAGAGTCAGATACGCAGTATTTT
few,TRBJ1-5,.,TRBV2,CASSVRTEQPQHF,TGTGCCAGCAGTGTCAGGACGGAACAGCCCCAGCATTTT
.,TRBJ2-1,TRBD1,TRBV7-2,CASSVQGSLYNEQFF,TGTGCCAGCAGCGTACAGGGGTCCCTATACAATGAGCAGTTCTTC
.,TRBJ2-7,.,TRBV7-2,CASSLVGGNSYEQYF,TGTGCCAGCAGCTTAGTAGGCGGAAATTCCTACGAGCAGTACTTC
.,TRBJ1-3,.,TRBV10-3,CAIRSGGTPGNTIYF,TGTGCCATCAGATCAGGAGGGACCCCCGGAAACACCATATATTTT
.,TRBJ2-2,.,TRBV6-1,CASSEMDPRSTGELFF,TGTGCCAGCAGTGAAATGGATCCGAGGAGCACCGGGGAGCTGTTTTTT
.,TRBJ2-2,TRBD1,TRBV18,CASSEGQGRTGELFF,TGTGCCAGCTCAGAGGGACAGGGAAGGACCGGGGAGCTGTTTTTT
.,TRBJ2-3,TRBD2,TRBV6-5,CASSYGGSGRTDTQYF,TGTGCCAGCAGTTACGGGGGTAGCGGGAGAACAGATACGCAGTATTTT
once,TRBJ2-7,.,TRBV28,CASISGGVYEQYF,TGTGCCAGCATCTCGGGTGGGGTTTACGAGCAGTACTTC
.,TRBJ1-3,.,TRBV6-4,CASSVRTRDNSGNTIYF,TGTGCCAGCAGTGTGCGAACGAGGGACAACTCTGGAAACACCATATATTTT
.,TRBJ1-1,.,TRBV7-6,CASSLVSRGANTEAFF,TGTGCCAGCAGCTTAGTAAGTCGGGGGGCGAACACTGAAGCTTTCTTT
.,TRBJ1-1,.,TRBV19,CASSPWGNTEAFF,TGTGCCAGTAGCCCCTGGGGGAACACTGAAGCTTTCTTT
.,TRBJ2-3,.,TRBV25-1,CASSEFGGTLTDTQYF,TGTGCCAGCAGTGAATTTGGGGGGACCCTCACAGATACGCAGTATTTT
few,TRBJ1-6,TRBD1,TRBV6-5,CASSTGQIASPLHF,TGTGCCAGCAGTACGGGACAGATCGCTTCACCCCTCCACTTT
.,TRBJ2-7,TRBD1,TRBV4-1,CASSQNRDRGYEQYF,TGCGCCAGCAGCCAGAACCGGGACAGGGGCTACGAGCAGTACTTC
.,TRBJ2-3,TRBD1,TRBV5-8,CASRDRISTDTQYF,TGTGCCAGCAGGGACAGGATCTCCACAGATACGCAGTATTTT
.,TRBJ2-5,TRBD2,TRBV28,CASSMGLAGQETQYF,TGTGCCAGCAGTATGGGACTAGCGGGCCAAGAGACCCAGTACTTC
.,TRBJ1-1,.,TRBV27,CASSQGRVNTEAFF,TGTGCCAGCAGCCAGGGACGGGTGAACACTGAAGCTTTCTTT
.,TRBJ1-1,TRBD1,TRBV18,CASSPETGGSTEAFF,TGTGCCAGCTCACCCGAGACAGGGGGAAGCACTGAAGCTTTCTTT
once,TRBJ1-6,.,TRBV6-6,CASSLQGWNSPLHF,TGTGCCAGCAGTTTACAGGGTTGGAATTCACCCCTCCACTTT
.,TRBJ2-7,.,TRBV5-1,CASSGALGYEQYF,TGCGCCAGCAGCGGGGCCTTGGGGTACGAGCAGTACTTC
.,TRBJ1-2,TRBD1,TRBV28,CASREDRNYGYTF,TGTGCCAGCAGGGAGGACAGGAACTATGGCTACACCTTC
.,TRBJ2-3,TRBD1,TRBV10-3,CAIATGSTDTQYF,TGTGCCATCGCGACAGGGAGCACAGATACGCAGTATTTT
once,TRBJ1-3,.,TRBV18,CASSPSGGHGNTIYF,TGTGCCAGCTCACCTTCCGGGGGCCATGGAAACACCATATATTTT
.,TRBJ2-5,TRBD1,TRBV5-1,CASSSTTGTGPWETQYF,TGCGCCAGCAGCTCGACCACAGGGACAGGCCCGTGGGAGACCCAGTACTTC
few,TRBJ1-2,.,TRBV18,CASSPLPENYGYTF,TGTGCCAGCTCACCATTGCCCGAGAACTATGGCTACACCTTC
.,TRBJ1-5,TRBD1,TRBV28,CASSFEGQGRWEPQHF,TGTGCCAGCAGTTTCGAGGGACAGGGGAGATGGGAGCCCCAGCATTTT
once,TRBJ1-1,TRBD1,TRBV27,CASSRTGLNTEAFF,TGTGCCAGCAGCCGGACAGGGTTGAACACTGAAGCTTTCTTT
.,TRBJ1-1,.,TRBV10-3,CAISESAGYTEAFF,TGTGCCATCAGTGAGTCGGCGGGGTACACTGAAGCTTTCTTT
.,TRBJ1-1,.,TRBV12-5,CASGLVAGLPPEAFF,TGTGCTAGTGGTTTGGTAGCAGGGTTGCCCCCTGAAGCTTTCTTT
.,TRBJ2-3,.,TRBV30,CAWNPYPGTDTQYF,TGTGCCTGGAATCCCTACCCAGGCACAGATACGCAGTATTTT